A single sample gave rise to the 30 T cell receptor beta chains below, sequenced in a study of cytomegalovirus exposure and HLA in healthy donors. Amplification used 60 Vbeta primers and 13 Jbeta primers. The repertoire was sequenced with immunoSEQ multiplex PCR; TCRdb's copy has only in-frame clones and lacks some. The repertoire includes over 150,000 clones, around 68% of them detected once, and 2.1% sits in the top ten. The sequenced material came from PBMCs. The receptors derive from a young man in good health and CMV-seronegative.

This chain uses TRBV30 with TRBJ2-5; 10 nucleotides agree with TRBD2. Germline CDR1 is GTSNPN and CDR2 is SVGIG (reference sequence). This CDR3 region has 16 residues. V shed 0 bases, J shed 5 bases, and the junction held 9 bases outside the gene matches. The CDR3 DNA is TGTGCCTGGAGTGTGGATATAGCGGGGGGTCATGAGACCCAGTACTTC. It codes for CAWSVDIAGGHETQYF.

V is TRBV2 and J is TRBJ2-3; D is possibly TRBD1 (6 bases). Per the germline V gene, CDR1 is SNHLY and CDR2 is FYNNEI. V lost 7 bases and J lost 0, with 11 bases in between. The CDR3 covers 14 residues. The CDR3 spells CASKTDRSTDTQYF. Here the CDR3 DNA reads TGTGCCAGCAAAACGGACAGAAGCACAGATACGCAGTATTTT.

The J gene is TRBJ2-7, the V gene TRBV27; D remains unclear. Germline values: CDR1 MNHEY, CDR2 SMNVEV (reference sequence). This CDR3 has 12 residues. The V gene lost 4 bases and the J gene lost 0 bases, with 4 bases spanning the gap. The CDR3 is CASSSSSYEQYF. For the CDR3, the DNA is TGTGCCAGCAGTTCCTCCTCCTACGAGCAGTACTTC.

This clone appeared a few times. The chain couples TRBV15 to TRBJ1-1; no definite D call. This CDR3 comprises 15 residues. With 0 bases removed from V and 8 bases from J, the gap between germline ends came to 16 bases. Germline values: CDR1 LNHNV, CDR2 YYDKDF (reference sequence). Here the CDR3 reads CATSRDRGASTEAFF. The CDR3 DNA sequence: TGTGCCACCAGCAGAGATCGGGGAGCTTCAACCGAAGCTTTCTTT. Drawing the rest from reference TRBV15 and TRBJ1-1, the complete variable domain is DAMVIQNPRYQVTQFGKPVTLSCSQTLNHNVMYWYQQKSSQAPKLLFHYYDKDFNNEADTPDNFQSRRPNTSFCFLDIRSPGLGDTAMYLCATSRDRGASTEAFFGQGTRLTVV.

CDR3 in amino acids: CASVTGTGGNQPQHF. The CDR3 DNA sequence: TGTGCCAGTGTGACCGGGACAGGGGGAAATCAGCCCCAGCATTTT. The chain uses TRBV19 and TRBJ1-5; 11 bases match TRBD1. V trimming: 8 bases; J trimming: 4 bases; junction bases outside the gene matches: 7. Germline V gene data show CDR1 as LNHDA and CDR2 as SQIVND (reference sequence). This CDR3 comprises 15 residues.

CDR3 sequence reads: CATSGQGESTGELFF. CDR3 nucleotides: TGTGCCACCAGCGGTCAGGGGGAGAGCACCGGGGAGCTGTTTTTT. The chain is built from TRBV15 and TRBJ2-2; 7 nucleotides match TRBD1. In germline, CDR1 is LNHNV, CDR2 YYDKDF (reference sequence). V dropped 5 bases and J dropped 4; count of bases not matched to a gene: 7. The CDR3 is 15 residues long.

This chain uses TRBV5-1 with TRBJ1-2; D unclear. This CDR3 is built from 12 residues. Germline V gives CDR1 SGHRS, CDR2 YFSETQ. V lost 4 bases to trimming and J lost 6 bases, with 10 bases between them. CDR3 sequence: CASSTPPDGYTF. The CDR3 DNA is TGCGCCAGCAGCACTCCCCCCGATGGCTACACCTTC.

The chain recombines TRBV5-4 with TRBJ1-1; 11 bases are shared with TRBD1. This CDR3 has 15 amino acids. From germline, CDR1 is SGHNT and CDR2 YYREEE (reference sequence). V lost 3 bases to trimming and J lost 1 base; unmatched junction nucleotides: 2. CDR3 amino acids: CASSWDRGTNTEAFF. CDR3 DNA sequence: TGTGCCAGCAGCTGGGACAGGGGGACGAACACTGAAGCTTTCTTT. Supplemented by reference TRBV5-4 and TRBJ1-1, the full variable domain reads ETGVTQSPTHLIKTRGQQVTLRCSSQSGHNTVSWYQQALGQGPQFIFQYYREEENGRGNFPPRFSGLQFPNYSSELNVNALELDDSALYLCASSWDRGTNTEAFFGQGTRLTVV.

J is TRBJ2-5 and V is TRBV4-1, with 9 nucleotides matching TRBD1. Germline V lookup: CDR1 MGHRA, CDR2 YSYEKL. The CDR3 is made up of 14 amino acids. J gave up 5 bases and V 1 base, and 2 bases lay outside the gene matches. In DNA, the CDR3 is TGCGCCAGCAGCCAAGGGACAGGGGACGAGACCCAGTACTTC. Translating it yields CASSQGTGDETQYF.

This chain uses TRBV7-9 with TRBJ2-1; 11 bases agree with TRBD2. The CDR3 contains 13 residues. Germline lookup yields CDR1 SEHNR and CDR2 FQNEAQ (reference sequence). V shed 6 bases and J 8 bases; nucleotides not matched to a gene: 3. CDR3: CASSYSGGDEQFF. CDR3 coding DNA: TGTGCCAGCAGTTATAGCGGGGGGGATGAGCAGTTCTTC.

The rearrangement joins TRBV13 to TRBJ2-5; TRBD2 agrees at 16 bases. Unmatched junction bases numbered 8, after V lost 3 bases and J lost 7 bases. Germline CDR1 and CDR2: PRHDT and FYEKMQ (reference sequence). This CDR3 has 17 residues. As DNA, the CDR3 is TGTGCCAGCAGCTTGGGACTAGCGGGGGGGCCGGAAGTGACCCAGTACTTC. It yields the protein CASSLGLAGGPEVTQYF.

The rearrangement links TRBV7-9 to TRBJ1-1, with 10 bases identical to TRBD1. Germline trimming cut 5 bases from V and 4 bases from J; bases unmatched to any gene: 7. CDR3 size: 15 residues. Per the germline V gene, CDR1 is SEHNR and CDR2 is FQNEAQ (reference sequence). This chain's CDR3 is CASSRQGAGSTEAFF. CDR3 nucleotides: TGTGCCAGCAGCAGACAGGGGGCGGGGAGCACTGAAGCTTTCTTT.

The CDR3 loop is CASSQDLAGANTGELFF. In nucleotides, the CDR3 is TGCGCCAGCAGCCAAGATTTAGCGGGGGCGAACACCGGGGAGCTGTTTTTT. J is TRBJ2-2 and V is TRBV4-3, with 9 bases matching TRBD2. V gave up 0 bases and J gave up 0 bases; unmatched junction bases: 2. CDR1 and CDR2 (germline): LGHNA, YSLEER. The CDR3 is 17 residues long.

V and J are TRBV5-6 and TRBJ1-2; D is perhaps TRBD1 (5 bases). Germline V gene lookup returns CDR1 SGHDT and CDR2 YYEEEE. Trimming left V 6 bases short and J 3 bases short, with 12 bases between. The CDR3 extends over 13 amino acids. For the CDR3, the DNA is TGTGCCAGCAAATCACAGGATGACTATGGCTACACCTTC. Translation: CASKSQDDYGYTF.

V and J are TRBV29-1 and TRBJ1-1; D unclear. Germline V gene sequence: CDR1 SQVTM, CDR2 ANQGSEA. The V gene lost 5 bases and the J gene lost 4 bases, with 20 bases spanning the gap. This CDR3 is built from 15 residues. CDR3 bases: TGCAGCGTTAACCGTGGGAGCTGGGGAGCCACTGAAGCTTTCTTT. Translation: CSVNRGSWGATEAFF.

The chain carries TRBV7-9 and TRBJ1-1; no clear D gene. This CDR3 is built from 16 residues. Germline CDR1 SEHNR, CDR2 FQNEAQ (reference sequence). V dropped 4 bases and J dropped 1 base, with 16 bases sitting between them. Here the CDR3 DNA reads TGTGCCAGCAGCTCCGTCCTCTTTCGCGGGAACACTGAAGCTTTCTTT. This codes for CASSSVLFRGNTEAFF.

As regards this clone: At one boundary the junction diverges from the germline segment, which might be a read error. This chain uses TRBV28 with TRBJ1-2; D not resolved. The CDR3 runs to 13 residues. Germline-derived CDR1 and CDR2 are MDHEN and SYDVKM. The CDR3 coding sequence is TGTGCCACCAGCAGGACGTATCCGGGAGGCTACCCCTTC. Its protein is CATSRTYPGGYPF.

The rearrangement uses TRBV5-1 and TRBJ2-3; 10 bases agree with TRBD1. The germline V gene encodes CDR1 SGHRS and CDR2 YFSETQ. The junction had 8 bases not matched to a gene; V was cut back by 4 bases and J by 3 bases. The CDR3 totals 16 residues. The CDR3 sequence: CASSRRTGGGTDTQYF. The CDR3 DNA is TGCGCCAGCAGCCGTCGGACAGGGGGTGGAACAGATACGCAGTATTTT.

V gene TRBV6-6 combines with J gene TRBJ1-1; TRBD1 matches 11 bases. CDR3 size: 12 residues. V shed 0 bases, J shed 13 bases, and the junction held 1 base outside the gene matches. CDR1 is MNHNY and CDR2 is SVGAGI in the germline V gene (reference sequence). CDR3 region: CASSYSGQGVFF. CDR3 nucleotides: TGTGCCAGCAGTTACTCGGGACAGGGGGTTTTCTTT.

The V call is TRBV27, the J call TRBJ2-7; weak D call: TRBD2 (7 bases). Germline CDR1 and CDR2: MNHEY and SMNVEV (reference sequence). Deletions cut 5 bases from V and 7 bases from J, with 21 bases between. This CDR3 comprises 15 residues. The CDR3 bases are TGTGCCAGCAGTCCGAGCGGGACACCTTCAGGGGAGCAGTACTTC. Protein: CASSPSGTPSGEQYF.

The chain uses TRBV30 and TRBJ2-1, with TRBD2 matching 7 bases. Unmatched junction bases numbered 9, after V lost 5 bases and J lost 8 bases. Germline loops: CDR1 GTSNPN, CDR2 SVGIG (reference sequence). The CDR3 runs to 13 residues. CDR3 bases: TGTGCCTGGTGGGGGGGGTACGGAGATGAGCAGTTCTTC. Its protein product is CAWWGGYGDEQFF.

The chain has TRBV7-2 and TRBJ2-3; TRBD1 is a possible D gene (5 bases). The CDR3 loop spans 15 amino acids. V lost 5 bases and J lost 4, with 16 bases in between. Germline V gene sequence: CDR1 SGHTA, CDR2 FQGNSA. The CDR3 region is CASSSQGSVADTQYF. The CDR3 nucleotides are TGTGCCAGCAGCAGTCAGGGTAGTGTGGCAGATACGCAGTATTTT.

The chain combines TRBV5-1 with TRBJ2-1; a possible D gene is TRBD2 (6 bases). The V end lost 7 bases, the J end lost 8 bases, and 31 bases lay between the germline ends. CDR1 and CDR2 from the germline V gene are SGHRS and YFSETQ. CDR3 size: 18 residues. CDR3 nucleotide sequence: TGCGCCAGCGGACCGGGACTCCGGGACCTGGTCTACCCCGATGAGCAGTTCTTC. This translates into CASGPGLRDLVYPDEQFF.

This chain links TRBV13 with TRBJ2-3; 12 nucleotides match TRBD2. The CDR3 is 17 residues long. Germline V gene lookup returns CDR1 PRHDT and CDR2 FYEKMQ (reference sequence). Trimming cost V 3 bases and J 3 bases; bases outside gene matches: 7. The CDR3 bases are TGTGCCAGCAGCTTTGAAGGACTAGCGGGGTGGACAGATACGCAGTATTTT. Translation gives CASSFEGLAGWTDTQYF.

V is TRBV5-1 and J is TRBJ2-7, with TRBD2 as a possible D gene (6 bases). CDR1 is SGHRS, CDR2 YFSETQ, per germline. The CDR3 runs to 14 residues. V lost 2 bases to trimming and J lost 4 bases, with 13 bases between them. For the CDR3, the DNA is TGCGCCAGCAGCTTAGAGGGACTCCCTTACGAGCAGTACTTC. This encodes CASSLEGLPYEQYF.

The chain couples TRBV6-1 to TRBJ2-3; weak D call: TRBD1 (6 bases). Per germline, CDR1 MNHNS and CDR2 SASEGT. The CDR3 length is 14 residues. The germline V and J ends were trimmed by 4 bases and 2 bases, with 10 bases remaining between them. The CDR3 DNA follows: TGTGCCAGCAGTGCTAGGACAGTCACAGATACGCAGTATTTT. It yields the protein CASSARTVTDTQYF.

V usage is TRBV19 and J usage is TRBJ1-4, with D unresolved. Germline CDR1 reads LNHDA; CDR2 reads SQIVND (reference sequence). This CDR3 comprises 14 residues. V shed 5 bases and J shed 6 bases, with 13 bases lying between them. The CDR3 reads CASSLPGYDEKLFF. The CDR3 nucleotides are TGTGCCAGTAGTCTACCCGGGTATGATGAAAAACTGTTTTTT.

The rearrangement joins TRBV5-1 to TRBJ2-3; 12 positions match TRBD2. CDR1 is SGHRS and CDR2 is YFSETQ in the germline V gene. The trim removed 0 bases at V and 2 bases at J, leaving 13 bases unmatched. This CDR3 spans 20 amino acids. This CDR3 is CASSLVRGRTSGESTDTQYF. The CDR3 DNA is TGCGCCAGCAGCTTGGTAAGGGGGAGGACTAGCGGGGAATCCACAGATACGCAGTATTTT.

In this sample, this clone turned up a few times. The J gene is TRBJ2-7, the V gene TRBV5-1; 7 nucleotides agree with TRBD1. Germline CDR1 reads SGHRS; CDR2 reads YFSETQ. The junction had 14 bases not matched to a gene; V was cut back by 4 bases and J by 7 bases. The CDR3 runs to 15 residues. DNA for the CDR3: TGCGCCAGCAGCGTCCGACAGGGAACACTACAAGAGCAGTACTTC. Translating gives CASSVRQGTLQEQYF.

This chain joins TRBV5-1 and TRBJ2-2; D not certain. This CDR3 comprises 15 residues. Germline-derived CDR1 and CDR2 are SGHRS and YFSETQ. V was clipped by 4 bases and J by 3 bases, with 13 bases between them. The CDR3 DNA is TGCGCCAGCAGCCCGACGCCAGACTACACCGGGGAGCTGTTTTTT. Protein: CASSPTPDYTGELFF.